This TCR beta chain comes out of a study of beta chain features in type 1 diabetes. Study information: Taken together, all samples contributed 107,917,701 examined sorted cells.

Per germline, CDR1 SGHTA and CDR2 FQGNSA. The CDR3 runs 15 residues. V was pared by 1 base and J by 3 bases, with 12 bases between. About this clone: Antigen unknown.

The whole isolated RNA underwent reverse transcription, so sequencing captured expressed TCRB transcripts. Sequenced by immunoSEQ multiplex PCR; TCRdb stores in-frame clones only, minus some. This sample has roughly 100,000 clones; about 26% occur once, and the top ten carry less than 0.65%. Overall study results and limits: Shortening that was moderate but significant affected the TCRB CDR3s of Type 1 diabetes patients in all four CD4+ subsets. Patients with type 1 diabetes carried fewer insertions and had more deletions at their VDJ junctions. It was possible that PCR favored shorter templates, equally so in patients and controls.

The J gene is TRBJ2-5, the V gene TRBV7-2; possible D gene TRBD2, 6 bases. The receptor's source is a woman between 18 and 30 years old with type 1 diabetes. The sequenced material came from central memory CD4+ T cells from blood. The CDR3 sequence is CASSLVAGPEETQYF. In DNA, the CDR3 is TGTGCCAGCAGCTTAGTTGCGGGACCTGAAGAGACCCAGTACTTC.